The subject of this entry is one TCR beta chain. The antigen is not known. Other DNA sequences from this sample encode an identical CDR3 as well. Primers: 60 Vbeta forward and 13 Jbeta reverse. Assay: immunoSEQ multiplex PCR; the TCRdb copy retains only in-frame clones and omits some. The table lists 150,000 to 200,000 clones, 80% of them singletons. The data stem from a study of cytomegalovirus exposure and HLA in healthy donors. Study results and caveats: One cluster of highly shared sequence variants probably arose as a sequencing artifact.

The CDR3 length is 12 residues. CDR1 and CDR2 from the germline V gene are SGHRS and YFSETQ. The V gene lost 4 bases and the J gene lost 5 bases, with 10 bases spanning the gap. The sequencing input was PBMCs. The sequence was obtained from a girl aged 10-17 years in good health and CMV-seropositive. The chain uses TRBV5-1 and TRBJ2-7; D perhaps matches TRBD2 (6 bases). DNA for the CDR3: TGCGCCAGCAGCCTGACGGGGGACGAGCAGTACTTC. Its protein product is CASSLTGDEQYF.